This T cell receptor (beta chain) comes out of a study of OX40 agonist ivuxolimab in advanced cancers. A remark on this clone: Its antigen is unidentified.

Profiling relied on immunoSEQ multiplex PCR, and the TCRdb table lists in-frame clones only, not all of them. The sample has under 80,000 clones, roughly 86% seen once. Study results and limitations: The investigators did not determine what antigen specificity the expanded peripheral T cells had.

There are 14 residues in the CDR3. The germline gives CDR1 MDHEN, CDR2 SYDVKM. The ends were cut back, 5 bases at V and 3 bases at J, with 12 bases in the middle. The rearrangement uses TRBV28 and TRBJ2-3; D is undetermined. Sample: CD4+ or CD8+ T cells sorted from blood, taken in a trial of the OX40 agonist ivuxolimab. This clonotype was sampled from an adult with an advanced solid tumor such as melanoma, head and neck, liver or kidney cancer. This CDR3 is CASSIRGRTDTQYF. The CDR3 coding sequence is TGTGCCAGCAGTATTCGAGGTCGGACAGATACGCAGTATTTT.